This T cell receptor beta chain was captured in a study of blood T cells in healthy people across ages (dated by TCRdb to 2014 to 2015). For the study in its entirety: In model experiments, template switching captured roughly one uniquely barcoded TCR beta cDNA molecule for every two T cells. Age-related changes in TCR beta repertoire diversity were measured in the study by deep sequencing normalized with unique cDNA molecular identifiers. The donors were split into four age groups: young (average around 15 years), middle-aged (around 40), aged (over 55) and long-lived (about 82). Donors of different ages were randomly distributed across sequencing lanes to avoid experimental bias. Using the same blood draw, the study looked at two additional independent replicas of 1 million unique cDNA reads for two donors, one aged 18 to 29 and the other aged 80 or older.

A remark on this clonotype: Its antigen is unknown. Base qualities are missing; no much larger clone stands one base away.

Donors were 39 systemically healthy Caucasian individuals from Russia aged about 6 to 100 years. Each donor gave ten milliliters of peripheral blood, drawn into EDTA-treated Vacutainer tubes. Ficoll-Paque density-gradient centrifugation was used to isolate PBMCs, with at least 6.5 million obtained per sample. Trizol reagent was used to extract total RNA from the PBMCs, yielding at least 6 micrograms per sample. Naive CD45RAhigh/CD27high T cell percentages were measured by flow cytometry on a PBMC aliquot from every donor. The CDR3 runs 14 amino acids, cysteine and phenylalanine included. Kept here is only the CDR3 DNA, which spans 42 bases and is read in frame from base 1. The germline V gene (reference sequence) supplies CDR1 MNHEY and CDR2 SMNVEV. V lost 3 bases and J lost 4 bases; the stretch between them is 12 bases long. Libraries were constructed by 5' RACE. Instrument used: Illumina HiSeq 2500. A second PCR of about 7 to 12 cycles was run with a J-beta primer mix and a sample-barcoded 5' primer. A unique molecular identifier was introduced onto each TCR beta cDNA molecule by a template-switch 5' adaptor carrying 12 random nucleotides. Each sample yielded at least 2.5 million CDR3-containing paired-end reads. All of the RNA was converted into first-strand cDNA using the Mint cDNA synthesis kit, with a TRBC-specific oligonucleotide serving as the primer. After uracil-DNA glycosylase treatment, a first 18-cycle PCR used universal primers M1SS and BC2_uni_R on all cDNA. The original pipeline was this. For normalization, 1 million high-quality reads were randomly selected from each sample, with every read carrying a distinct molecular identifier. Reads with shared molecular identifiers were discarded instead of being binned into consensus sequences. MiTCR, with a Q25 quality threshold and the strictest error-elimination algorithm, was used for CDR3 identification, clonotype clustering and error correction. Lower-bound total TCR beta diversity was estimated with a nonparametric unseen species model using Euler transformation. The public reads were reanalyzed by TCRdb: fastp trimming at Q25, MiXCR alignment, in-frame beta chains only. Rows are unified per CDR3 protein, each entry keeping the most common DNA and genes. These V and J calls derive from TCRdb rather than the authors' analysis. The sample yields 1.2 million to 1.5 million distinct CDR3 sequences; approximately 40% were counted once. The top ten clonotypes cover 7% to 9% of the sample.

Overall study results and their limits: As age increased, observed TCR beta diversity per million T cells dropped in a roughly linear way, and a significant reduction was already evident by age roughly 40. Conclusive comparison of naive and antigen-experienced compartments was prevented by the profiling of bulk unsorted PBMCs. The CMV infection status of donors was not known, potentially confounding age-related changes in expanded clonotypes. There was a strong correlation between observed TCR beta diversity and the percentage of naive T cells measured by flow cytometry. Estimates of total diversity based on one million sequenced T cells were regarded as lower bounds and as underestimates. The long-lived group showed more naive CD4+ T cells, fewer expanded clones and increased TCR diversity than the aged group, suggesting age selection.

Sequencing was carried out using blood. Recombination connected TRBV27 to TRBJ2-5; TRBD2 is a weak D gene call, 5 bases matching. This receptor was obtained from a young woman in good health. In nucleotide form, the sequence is TGTGCCAGCAGTTTCGCCGGGAAACCAGAGACCCAGTACTTC. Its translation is CASSFAGKPETQYF.